The present entry profiles one T cell receptor beta chain with its context. CD4+CD25+CD127- Tregs, CD4+CD25- non-Tregs, CD4 and CD8 cells were sorted. The CDR3 runs 16 residues. CDR1 is LNHNV and CDR2 is YYDKDF in the germline V gene (reference sequence). V was pared by 5 bases and J by 5 bases, with 11 bases of the junction left unmatched. These data are taken from a study of Tregs in tolerant kidney transplant recipients. Generated by immunoSEQ multiplex PCR, the TCRdb table keeps only in-frame clones and is missing some. The data show 95,000 to 120,000 clones, 90% seen once. Sequencing used CD4+ T cells from blood, obtained before the transplant. This chain uses TRBV15 with TRBJ2-5; TRBD2 matches at 10 bases. The origin of this receptor is a human donor who received a combined kidney and bone marrow transplant. CDR3 DNA: TGTGCCACCAGCCGGTCTAGCGGGAGTCTTAGGGAGACCCAGTACTTC. This sequence encodes CATSRSSGSLRETQYF.